The 20 T cell receptor beta chains reported below all come from one sample, sequenced in a study of blood T cell repertoires in COVID-19. Produced via immunoSEQ multiplex PCR; TCRdb's table is partial and in-frame only. The sample includes about 190,000 clones, approximately 73% of them seen just once. Sequencing was carried out using PBMCs or T cells enriched from blood (not recorded which). These receptors came from a woman in her 50s with acute COVID-19.

This clone was recorded a few times. The V gene is TRBV14, the J gene TRBJ2-2; D is perhaps TRBD1 (6 bases). Looked up from germline, CDR1 is SGHDN and CDR2 is FVKESK. The CDR3 sequence is 17 residues long. With 0 bases removed from V and 5 bases from J, the gap between germline ends came to 16 bases. CDR3 coding DNA: TGTGCCAGCAGCCAAGATGGCGGCAGGGGAAGAACCGGGGAGCTGTTTTTT. It translates to CASSQDGGRGRTGELFF.

The chain is built from TRBV5-4 and TRBJ2-5; a weak D match, TRBD1 (6 bases). Germline loops: CDR1 SGHNT, CDR2 YYREEE (reference sequence). V dropped 0 bases and J dropped 2 bases, with 8 bases sitting between them. The CDR3 runs to 14 residues. CDR3 sequence (DNA): TGTGCCAGCAGCTTGGCCACAGGGCAAGAGACCCAGTACTTC. Translating it yields CASSLATGQETQYF.

The chain links TRBV11-2 to TRBJ2-3, with 9 bases matching TRBD1. Germline CDR1 and CDR2: SGHAT and FQNNGV. The V segment lost 4 bases and the J segment 2 bases; nucleotides outside the gene matches: 4. The CDR3 length is 15 residues. The DNA for the CDR3 is TGTGCCAGCAGCTCCCGGGACAGGGACACAGATACGCAGTATTTT. It specifies CASSSRDRDTDTQYF.

The chain carries TRBV2 and TRBJ1-5; TRBD1 is a possible D gene (5 bases). Germline lookup yields CDR1 SNHLY and CDR2 FYNNEI. The CDR3 covers 14 residues. The germline V and J ends were trimmed by 2 bases and 16 bases, with 21 bases remaining between them. CDR3 nucleotide sequence: TGTGCCAGCAGTGAAACCCTCAGAGGTTCGACAGAACATTTT. It is translated as CASSETLRGSTEHF.

The J gene is TRBJ1-2, the V gene TRBV3-1 (or the pseudogene TRBV3-2), with a possible D match to TRBD1 (6 bases). Trimming removed 3 bases from V and 7 bases from J, with 15 bases in between. Germline CDR1 and CDR2: LGHDT and YNNKEL (reference sequence). The CDR3 runs 14 residues. CDR3 residues: CASSQAQGRVGYTF. CDR3 nucleotide sequence: TGTGCCAGCAGCCAGGCACAGGGTCGCGTTGGCTACACCTTC.

This clone was recorded only once. V gene TRBV19 combines with J gene TRBJ1-5; D is possibly TRBD1 (6 bases). V lost 6 bases and J lost 2, with 14 bases in between. Germline assignment: CDR1 LNHDA and CDR2 SQIVND (reference sequence). The CDR3 runs 15 residues. CDR3 sequence reads: CASRGGSIGNQPQHF. CDR3 coding DNA: TGTGCCAGTAGAGGGGGATCGATAGGCAATCAGCCCCAGCATTTT.

This sequence joins TRBV28 and TRBJ1-1; D is perhaps TRBD1 (5 bases). The CDR3 is 15 amino acids. Germline V gives CDR1 MDHEN, CDR2 SYDVKM. Trimming left V 7 bases short and J 5 bases short, with 20 bases between. The CDR3 DNA reads as TGTGCCAGCATCAACGGGGGGGGAAGTTGGACTGAAGCTTTCTTT. Translation gives CASINGGGSWTEAFF.

In this sample, this clone turned up many times. The chain couples TRBV28 to TRBJ2-3; D may be TRBD2 (5 bases). This CDR3 is 14 amino acids long. From germline, CDR1 is MDHEN and CDR2 SYDVKM. The V end lost 6 bases, the J end lost 5 bases, and 15 bases lay between the germline ends. The CDR3 spells CASSRGLLGDTQYF. CDR3 in DNA: TGTGCCAGCAGCCGCGGACTCCTCGGAGATACGCAGTATTTT.

The chain recombines TRBV5-6 with TRBJ1-4; unclear D gene. This CDR3 region has 15 residues. V was pared by 4 bases and J by 5 bases, with 15 bases between. Per the germline V gene, CDR1 is SGHDT and CDR2 is YYEEEE. The chain's CDR3 is CASSRTLGVNEKLFF. CDR3 sequence (DNA): TGTGCCAGCAGCCGGACCCTCGGGGTAAATGAAAAACTGTTTTTT. Together with reference TRBV5-6 and TRBJ1-4, the CDR3 gives the full variable domain: DAGVTQSPTHLIKTRGQQVTLRCSPKSGHDTVSWYQQALGQGPQFIFQYYEEEERQRGNFPDRFSGHQFPNYSSELNVNALLLGDSALYLCASSRTLGVNEKLFFGSGTQLSVL.

This rearrangement joins TRBV4-1 to TRBJ1-3; possible D gene TRBD1, 5 bases. The CDR3 covers 13 residues. Trimming cost V 4 bases and J 2 bases, with 6 bases left between them. Germline CDR1 MGHRA, CDR2 YSYEKL. In nucleotides, the CDR3 is TGCGCCAGCAGCCTGGGGCCTGGAAACACCATATATTTT. This gives the protein CASSLGPGNTIYF.

The chain joins TRBV10-1 to TRBJ1-5; perhaps TRBD1 as D (6 bases). Germline V gene sequence: CDR1 WNHNN, CDR2 SYGVQD (reference sequence). V was cut by 3 bases and J by 5 bases, with 14 bases left in between. The length of the CDR3 is 15 residues. CDR3 sequence reads: CASSELHRDYQPQHF. CDR3 nucleotides: TGCGCCAGCAGTGAACTGCACAGGGATTATCAGCCCCAGCATTTT.

The chain recombines TRBV7-9 with TRBJ1-2, with unresolved D. V was shortened by 1 base and J by 3 bases, with 6 bases between the two germline ends. This CDR3 is 13 amino acids long. Germline V lookup: CDR1 SEHNR, CDR2 FQNEAQ (reference sequence). CDR3: CASSLGEDYGYTF. The CDR3 coding sequence is TGTGCCAGCAGCTTAGGGGAGGACTATGGCTACACCTTC. Full variable domain (rest looked up from reference TRBV7-9 and TRBJ1-2): DTGVSQNPRHKITKRGQNVTFRCDPISEHNRLYWYRQTLGQGPEFLTYFQNEAQLEKSRLLSDRFSAERPKGSFSTLEIQRTEQGDSAMYLCASSLGEDYGYTFGSGTRLTVV.

This clone was detected once. The J gene is TRBJ1-4, the V gene TRBV5-1, with D unresolved. The CDR3 has 14 residues. V was clipped by 1 base and J by 7 bases, with 11 bases between them. Germline V CDR1 and CDR2: SGHRS, YFSETQ. Here the CDR3 DNA reads TGCGCCAGCAGCTTGAACCCGCCAGTTGAAAAACTGTTTTTT. Translating gives CASSLNPPVEKLFF.

The gene calls are TRBV7-2 and TRBJ1-2; possibly TRBD1 for D (6 bases). The germline CDR1 and CDR2 sequences are SGHTA and FQGNSA. V was cut by 5 bases and J by 7 bases, with 14 bases left in between. The CDR3 is made up of 13 amino acids. Here the CDR3 reads CASSAGVSGGYTF. In DNA form, the CDR3 reads TGTGCCAGCAGCGCAGGGGTATCGGGTGGCTACACCTTC.

The chain links TRBV7-9 to TRBJ2-2; perhaps TRBD2 as D (6 bases). CDR1 is SEHNR, CDR2 FQNEAQ, per germline (reference sequence). Deletions cut 6 bases from V and 4 bases from J, with 15 bases between. The CDR3 runs to 15 residues. The chain's CDR3 is CASRGLGLTTGELFF. The CDR3 DNA is TGTGCCAGCAGGGGTCTGGGACTTACCACCGGGGAGCTGTTTTTT.

V gene TRBV6-5 combines with J gene TRBJ1-2; D is possibly TRBD1 (6 bases). The CDR3 has 14 amino acids. Germline V gene lookup returns CDR1 MNHEY and CDR2 SVGAGI. Deletions cut 0 bases from V and 5 bases from J, with 10 bases between. As DNA, the CDR3 is TGTGCCAGCAGTTACTCAGACAGGCCGTATGGCTACACCTTC. Encoded protein: CASSYSDRPYGYTF.

The chain carries TRBV19 and TRBJ2-2; D perhaps matches TRBD2 (6 bases). The length of the CDR3 is 15 residues. From germline, CDR1 is LNHDA and CDR2 SQIVND (reference sequence). The V and J ends lost 5 bases and 5 bases respectively, with 15 bases between them. The CDR3 DNA reads as TGTGCCAGTAGTCTACGACTAGTTCAGACCGGGGAGCTGTTTTTT. Protein product: CASSLRLVQTGELFF.

This rearrangement joins TRBV10-3 to TRBJ2-1; the D gene is possibly TRBD2 (6 bases). Per the germline V gene, CDR1 is ENHRY and CDR2 is SYGVKD. V was trimmed by 10 bases and J by 9 bases, leaving 16 bases between them. This CDR3 contains 12 residues. The CDR3 DNA follows: TGTGCCACCCCACGACTAGACGGTGAGCAGTTCTTC. Translation gives CATPRLDGEQFF.

V gene TRBV7-9 combines with J gene TRBJ1-1; D might be TRBD1 (5 bases). V was shortened by 2 bases and J by 2 bases, with 9 bases between the two germline ends. In germline, CDR1 is SEHNR, CDR2 FQNEAQ (reference sequence). CDR3 length equals 14 residues. Here the CDR3 reads CASSLSGGNTEAFF. Written as DNA, the CDR3 is TGTGCCAGCAGCTTATCGGGGGGAAACACTGAAGCTTTCTTT.

V and J are TRBV14 and TRBJ1-4; D gene unclear. CDR3 size: 14 residues. CDR1 and CDR2 (germline): SGHDN, FVKESK. V was trimmed by 6 bases and J by 8 bases, leaving 16 bases between them. The CDR3 here is CASSRQMLEEKLFF. The CDR3 DNA reads TGTGCCAGCAGTCGGCAGATGTTGGAGGAAAAACTGTTTTTT. Full variable domain (outside the CDR3, taken from reference TRBV14 and TRBJ1-4): EAGVTQFPSHSVIEKGQTVTLRCDPISGHDNLYWYRRVMGKEIKFLLHFVKESKQDESGMPNNRFLAERTGGTYSTLKVQPAELEDSGVYFCASSRQMLEEKLFFGSGTQLSVL.